These 23 T cell receptor beta chains share one sample of origin, sequenced in a study of TIL therapy for anti-PD-1-resistant metastatic lung cancer. The libraries were made with immunoSEQ v3. TCRdb's table, derived via immunoSEQ multiplex PCR, lists solely in-frame clones and lacks some. Of 35,000 to 55,000 clones in the sample, around 79% were seen once. As for time point: pre-treatment sample, taken before nivolumab and TIL therapy. This specimen was blood, taken at baseline. These receptors were obtained from a man aged 65 to 85 with non-small cell lung cancer.

The gene calls are TRBV19 and TRBJ2-7; D is ambiguous. CDR1 LNHDA and CDR2 SQIVND come from the germline V gene (reference sequence). The CDR3 is made up of 13 amino acids. V was shortened by 8 bases and J by 4 bases, with 15 bases between the two germline ends. The CDR3 loop is CASAFGQKYEQYF. As DNA, the CDR3 is TGTGCCAGTGCCTTTGGTCAAAAGTACGAGCAGTACTTC.

This sequence joins TRBV4-1 and TRBJ2-5; 10 bases fit TRBD1. This CDR3 has 16 residues. Trimming cost V 2 bases and J 2 bases; bases outside gene matches: 5. CDR1 is MGHRA and CDR2 is YSYEKL in the germline V gene. CDR3 sequence: CASSQPGTGDQETQYF. CDR3 coding DNA: TGCGCCAGCAGCCAACCCGGGACAGGGGATCAAGAGACCCAGTACTTC.

For this clone: A junction end diverges from the germline sequence, so it may reflect a read error. The genes are TRBV30 and TRBJ2-5, with TRBD1 identical over 8 bases. This CDR3 comprises 11 residues. Germline CDR1 reads GTSNPN; CDR2 reads SVGIG (reference sequence). Written as DNA, the CDR3 is TGTGCCTGGAGTCCAGGACAGGGAGGTCACTTC. This encodes CAWSPGQGGHF.

The rearrangement uses TRBV11-3 and TRBJ2-7; the match to TRBD2 covers 11 bases. The CDR3 extends over 14 amino acids. With 2 bases clipped from V and 5 bases from J, the junction kept 2 bases outside the gene matches. CDR1 and CDR2 from the germline V gene are SGHNT and YENEEA. The CDR3 here is CASSLSSGRHEQYF. In nucleotides, the CDR3 is TGTGCCAGCAGCTTATCTAGCGGGAGGCACGAGCAGTACTTC.

CDR3 bases: TGTGCCAGCAGCTTATCAGGGACAGGGAGTAACGAGCAGTACTTC. Translated, it gives CASSLSGTGSNEQYF. The chain carries TRBV7-9 and TRBJ2-7, with 9 bases that match TRBD1. This CDR3 spans 15 amino acids. From germline, CDR1 is SEHNR and CDR2 FQNEAQ (reference sequence). V was clipped by 2 bases and J by 5 bases; unmatched bases: 7.

There are a few counts of this clone. The V and J genes are TRBV6-5 and TRBJ1-6; 7 bases align to TRBD1. The J segment lost 7 bases and the V segment lost 8 bases, leaving 5 bases of the junction unmatched. The germline V gene has CDR1 MNHEY and CDR2 SVGAGI. The CDR3 contains 13 residues. CDR3 DNA sequence: TGTGCCAGCTCGGGACAGTCGAATTCACCCCTCCACTTT. Protein sequence: CASSGQSNSPLHF.

The rearrangement links TRBV5-4 to TRBJ2-7; D possibly corresponds to TRBD2 (5 bases). The CDR3 loop spans 13 amino acids. V was clipped by 1 base and J by 3 bases, with 8 bases between them. Germline V gene sequence: CDR1 SGHNT, CDR2 YYREEE (reference sequence). The CDR3 sequence is CASSLSGNYEQYF. The DNA for the CDR3 is TGTGCCAGCAGCTTGTCGGGAAACTACGAGCAGTACTTC.

This clone was counted a few times. V usage is TRBV11-2 and J usage is TRBJ2-2, with D perhaps matching TRBD2 (5 bases). With 5 bases removed from V and 5 bases from J, the gap between germline ends came to 12 bases. The V gene's germline CDR1 is SGHAT and CDR2 FQNNGV. There are 14 residues in the CDR3. CDR3 protein: CASSPDLWTGELFF. The DNA of the CDR3 is TGTGCCAGCAGCCCGGACTTATGGACCGGGGAGCTGTTTTTT.

The chain joins TRBV27 to TRBJ1-4, with 7 positions matching TRBD1. The CDR3 contains 14 residues. Trimming removed 4 bases from V and 4 bases from J; junction bases left unmatched: 3. Germline assignment: CDR1 MNHEY and CDR2 SMNVEV (reference sequence). Here the CDR3 DNA reads TGTGCCAGCAGTTCGGACAGGCATAATGAAAAACTGTTTTTT. This codes for CASSSDRHNEKLFF. Supplemented by reference TRBV27 and TRBJ1-4, the full variable domain reads EAQVTQNPRYLITVTGKKLTVTCSQNMNHEYMSWYRQDPGLGLRQIYYSMNVEVTDKGDVPEGYKVSRKEKRNFPLILESPSPNQTSLYFCASSSDRHNEKLFFGSGTQLSVL.

This clone was detected only once. The chain employs TRBV9 and TRBJ1-1; no firm D call. V lost 1 base and J lost 4, with 8 bases in between. The germline gives CDR1 SGDLS, CDR2 YYNGEE. The CDR3 has 13 amino acids. The CDR3 nucleotides read TGTGCCAGCAGCGTACAGGACGCCACTGAAGCTTTCTTT. Its protein product is CASSVQDATEAFF.

J is TRBJ2-7 and V is TRBV5-6, with D perhaps assigned TRBD1 or TRBD2 (6 bases each). Trimming removed 1 base at V and 2 bases at J, with 16 bases between. This CDR3 region has 16 residues. Germline-derived CDR1 and CDR2 are SGHDT and YYEEEE. CDR3 sequence (DNA): TGTGCCAGCAGCTTGCTCTCGGGGGCTCTGACCTACGAGCAGTACTTC. It yields the protein CASSLLSGALTYEQYF.

The rearrangement joins TRBV6-1 to TRBJ2-4; 11 bases line up with TRBD2. After removal of 3 bases from V and 0 bases from J, the junction contained 10 bases not matched to a gene. Germline CDR1 and CDR2: MNHNS and SASEGT. This CDR3 region has 19 residues. The CDR3 loop is CASSDWGTSGDLAKNIQYF. The CDR3 DNA is TGTGCCAGCAGTGACTGGGGGACTAGCGGAGATCTAGCCAAAAACATTCAGTACTTC.

The J gene is TRBJ1-5, the V gene TRBV28, with D uncertain. Trimming took off 5 bases at V and 0 bases at J, with 11 bases between the two ends. Germline CDR1 MDHEN, CDR2 SYDVKM. The CDR3 is 15 residues long. CDR3 nucleotide sequence: TGTGCCAGCAGTGACGCCCGGGGTAGCAATCAGCCCCAGCATTTT. Its protein is CASSDARGSNQPQHF.

J is TRBJ2-7 and V is TRBV7-9, with 10 bases fitting TRBD1. Per the germline V gene, CDR1 is SEHNR and CDR2 is FQNEAQ (reference sequence). Trimming removed 5 bases from V and 3 bases from J; junction bases left unmatched: 7. The CDR3 length is 15 residues. The CDR3 loop is CASSIPGQGIYEQYF. The CDR3 DNA follows: TGTGCCAGCAGCATTCCGGGACAGGGGATCTACGAGCAGTACTTC.

V gene TRBV7-9 combines with J gene TRBJ2-2, with D unresolved. CDR3 length equals 16 residues. With 4 bases removed from V and 2 bases from J, the gap between germline ends came to 14 bases. CDR1 is SEHNR, CDR2 FQNEAQ, per germline (reference sequence). The CDR3 sequence: CASSSSGASNTGELFF. CDR3 nucleotides: TGTGCCAGCAGCTCCTCCGGCGCATCAAACACCGGGGAGCTGTTTTTT.

The gene calls are TRBV5-4 and TRBJ2-3; a weak D match, TRBD2 (6 bases). CDR3 length: 15 residues. Trimming shortened V by 5 bases and J by 4 bases, and 17 bases separated the two germline ends. The germline V gene has CDR1 SGHNT and CDR2 YYREEE (reference sequence). The CDR3 spells CASSSEEGFPDTQYF. The CDR3 nucleotides read TGTGCCAGCAGTTCGGAGGAGGGGTTTCCAGATACGCAGTATTTT. Together with reference TRBV5-4 and TRBJ2-3, the CDR3 gives the full variable domain: ETGVTQSPTHLIKTRGQQVTLRCSSQSGHNTVSWYQQALGQGPQFIFQYYREEENGRGNFPPRFSGLQFPNYSSELNVNALELDDSALYLCASSSEEGFPDTQYFGPGTRLTVL.

This chain links TRBV29-1 with TRBJ1-1, with TRBD1 matching over 9 bases. V lost 7 bases and J lost 1; bases outside the gene matches: 4. CDR1 and CDR2 (germline): SQVTM, ANQGSEA. This CDR3 contains 13 residues. This CDR3 reads CSGDRAENTEAFF. Here the CDR3 DNA reads TGCAGCGGGGACAGGGCGGAGAACACTGAAGCTTTCTTT.

This clone appeared a few times. V is TRBV5-1 and J is TRBJ1-1, with D unresolved. Trimming took off 0 bases at V and 3 bases at J, with 6 bases between the two ends. The CDR3 has 13 residues. Looked up from germline, CDR1 is SGHRS and CDR2 is YFSETQ. CDR3 in amino acids: CASSLVGYTEAFF. The CDR3 DNA sequence: TGCGCCAGCAGCTTGGTGGGTTACACTGAAGCTTTCTTT.

The genes are TRBV27 and TRBJ1-6, with D tentatively TRBD1 (5 bases). The CDR3 runs to 13 residues. V gave up 1 base and J gave up 10 bases, with 8 bases separating them. The germline CDR1 and CDR2 sequences are MNHEY and SMNVEV (reference sequence). The CDR3 nucleotides read TGTGCCAGCAGTTTATTAGGGGACTCACCCCTCCACTTT. It translates to CASSLLGDSPLHF.

The CDR3 spells CASSPPPAPENIQYF. The CDR3 DNA reads TGTGCCAGCAGTCCTCCGCCGGCCCCCGAAAACATTCAGTACTTC. The V gene is TRBV5-4, the J gene TRBJ2-4; no firm D call. This CDR3 spans 15 amino acids. The V end lost 5 bases, the J end lost 5 bases, and 17 bases lay between the germline ends. From germline, CDR1 is SGHNT and CDR2 YYREEE (reference sequence).

The chain recombines TRBV6-5 with TRBJ2-5; D is ambiguous. The J call could be wrong; TRBJ2-7 is a better fit for the DNA end. The CDR3 is 16 amino acids. The germline V gene has CDR1 MNHEY and CDR2 SVGAGI. The CDR3 region has the DNA TGTGCCAGCAGTTACTCGAGGTCTTCACAGACCTACGAGCAGTACTTC. This encodes CASSYSRSSQTYEQYF.

This sequence joins TRBV6-4 and TRBJ2-3, with D possibly matching TRBD1 (6 bases). Per germline, CDR1 MRHNA and CDR2 SNTAGT. V dropped 3 bases and J dropped 0 bases, with 10 bases sitting between them. The CDR3 has 15 residues. The CDR3 spells CASSETGGSTDTQYF. The CDR3 DNA reads TGTGCCAGCAGTGAGACAGGCGGGAGCACAGATACGCAGTATTTT.

The chain uses TRBV6-5 and TRBJ2-2; D gene ambiguous. The CDR3 runs 14 residues. In germline, CDR1 is MNHEY, CDR2 SVGAGI. V lost 2 bases, J lost 0 bases, and 4 bases lay in between. The CDR3 region is CASSYGANTGELFF. The DNA of the CDR3 is TGTGCCAGCAGTTACGGGGCGAACACCGGGGAGCTGTTTTTT.